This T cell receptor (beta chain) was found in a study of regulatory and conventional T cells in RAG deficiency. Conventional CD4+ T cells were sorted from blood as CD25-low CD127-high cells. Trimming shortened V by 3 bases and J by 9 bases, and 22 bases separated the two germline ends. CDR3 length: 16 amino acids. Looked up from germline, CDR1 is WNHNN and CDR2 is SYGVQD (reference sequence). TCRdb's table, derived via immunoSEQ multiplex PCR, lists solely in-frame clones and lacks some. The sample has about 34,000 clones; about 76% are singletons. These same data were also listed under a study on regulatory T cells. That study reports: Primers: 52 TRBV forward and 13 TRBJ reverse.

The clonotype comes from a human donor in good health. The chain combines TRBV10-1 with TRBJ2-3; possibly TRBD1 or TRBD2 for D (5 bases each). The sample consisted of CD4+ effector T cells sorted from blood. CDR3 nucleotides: TGCGCCAGCAGTGATTGGGCAGGCCCGGACGAGGGGACGCAGTATTTT. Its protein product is CASSDWAGPDEGTQYF.